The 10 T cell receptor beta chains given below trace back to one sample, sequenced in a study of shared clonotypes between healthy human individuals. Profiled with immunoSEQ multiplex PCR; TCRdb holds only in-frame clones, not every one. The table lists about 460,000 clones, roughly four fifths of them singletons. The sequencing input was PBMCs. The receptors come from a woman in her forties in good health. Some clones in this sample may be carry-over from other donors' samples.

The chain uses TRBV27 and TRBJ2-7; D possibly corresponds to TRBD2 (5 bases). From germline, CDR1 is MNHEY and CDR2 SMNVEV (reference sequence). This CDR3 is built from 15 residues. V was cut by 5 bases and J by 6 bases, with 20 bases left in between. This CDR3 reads CASSPSTGFRLEQYF. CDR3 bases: TGTGCCAGCAGTCCCTCCACGGGGTTTCGCCTCGAGCAGTACTTC.

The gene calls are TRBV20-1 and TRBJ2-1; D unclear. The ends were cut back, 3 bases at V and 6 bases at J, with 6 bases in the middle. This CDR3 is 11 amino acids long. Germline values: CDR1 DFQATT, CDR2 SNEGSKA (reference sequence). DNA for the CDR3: TGCAGTGCTAGGTCCCTCAATGAGCAGTTCTTC. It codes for CSARSLNEQFF.

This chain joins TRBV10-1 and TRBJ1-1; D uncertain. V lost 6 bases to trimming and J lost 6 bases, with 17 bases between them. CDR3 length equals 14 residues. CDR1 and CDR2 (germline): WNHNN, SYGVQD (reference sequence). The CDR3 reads CASRRAKDLPEAFF. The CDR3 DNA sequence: TGCGCCAGCAGGAGGGCAAAAGATCTCCCTGAAGCTTTCTTT.

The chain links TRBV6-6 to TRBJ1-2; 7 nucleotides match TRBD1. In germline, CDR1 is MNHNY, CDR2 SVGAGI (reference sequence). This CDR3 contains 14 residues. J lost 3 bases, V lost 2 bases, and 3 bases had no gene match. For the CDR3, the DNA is TGTGCCAGCAGTTACCCCGACAGGGACTATGGCTACACCTTC. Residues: CASSYPDRDYGYTF.

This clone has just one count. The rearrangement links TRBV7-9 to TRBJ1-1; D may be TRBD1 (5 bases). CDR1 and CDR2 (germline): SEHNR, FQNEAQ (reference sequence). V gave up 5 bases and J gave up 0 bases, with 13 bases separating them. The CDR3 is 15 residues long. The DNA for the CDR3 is TGTGCCAGCAGCCTAGGGTCAGGGATGAACACTGAAGCTTTCTTT. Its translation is CASSLGSGMNTEAFF.

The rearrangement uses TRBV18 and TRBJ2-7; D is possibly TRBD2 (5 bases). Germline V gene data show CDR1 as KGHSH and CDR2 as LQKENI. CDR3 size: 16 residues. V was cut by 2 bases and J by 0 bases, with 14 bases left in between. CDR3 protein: CASSPEKRLSSYEQYF. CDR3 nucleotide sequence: TGTGCCAGCTCACCAGAGAAGCGGCTTAGCTCCTACGAGCAGTACTTC.

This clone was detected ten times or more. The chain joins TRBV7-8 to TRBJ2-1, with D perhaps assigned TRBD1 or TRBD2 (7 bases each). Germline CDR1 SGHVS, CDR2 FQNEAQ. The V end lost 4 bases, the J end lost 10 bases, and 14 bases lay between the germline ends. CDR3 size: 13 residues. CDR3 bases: TGTGCCAGCAGCTCGGACAGGACTAGGGAGCAGTTCTTC. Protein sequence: CASSSDRTREQFF.

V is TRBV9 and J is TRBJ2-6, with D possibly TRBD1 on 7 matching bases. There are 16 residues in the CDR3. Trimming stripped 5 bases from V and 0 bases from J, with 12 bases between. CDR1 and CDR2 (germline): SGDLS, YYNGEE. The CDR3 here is CASSPRGDSGANVLTF. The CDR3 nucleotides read TGTGCCAGCAGTCCCAGGGGGGACTCTGGGGCCAACGTCCTGACTTTC.

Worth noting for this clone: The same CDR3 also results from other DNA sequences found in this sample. In DNA form, the CDR3 reads TGCGCCAGCAGCCCGGGACTAGCGGGAGGCTACAATGAGCAGTTCTTC. Protein sequence: CASSPGLAGGYNEQFF. This chain uses TRBV5-1 with TRBJ2-1, with 15 bases fitting TRBD2. This CDR3 spans 16 amino acids. The V segment lost 4 bases and the J segment 3 bases; nucleotides outside the gene matches: 2. CDR1 is SGHRS, CDR2 YFSETQ, per germline.

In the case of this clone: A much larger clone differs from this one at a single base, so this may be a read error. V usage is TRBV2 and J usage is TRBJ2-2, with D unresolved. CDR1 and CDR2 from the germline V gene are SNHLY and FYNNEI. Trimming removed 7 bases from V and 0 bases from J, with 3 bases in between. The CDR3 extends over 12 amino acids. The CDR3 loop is CASTANTGELFF. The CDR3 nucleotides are TGTGCCAGCACAGCGAACACCGGGGAGCTGTTTTTT.